This T cell receptor beta chain is from a study of T-cell reconstitution after alpha-beta-depleted transplantation in children. This clonotype showed up just a few times. What it binds is unknown. The TCRbeta library was prepared with unique molecular identifiers. TCRdb processed the PCR reads anew with MiXCR; each CDR3 protein has one entry. The table has a few hundred thousand distinct CDR3 sequences, roughly 23% seen once; the top ten hold roughly 2.5%. Findings and caveats of the study: High day-60 TCRbeta diversity in some patients came from surviving recipient T cells and thymic progenitors.

CDR3 length: 11 amino acids. Germline loops: CDR1 SEHNR, CDR2 FQNEAQ (reference sequence). The V end was cut by 4 bases, the J end by 7 bases, with 8 bases between. The J gene is TRBJ2-7, the V gene TRBV7-9; D remains unclear. This receptor was obtained from a girl aged 2 to 10 with Fanconi anemia, due to receive a stem cell transplant. Sequences were derived from PBMCs, sampled before TCRalphabeta/CD19-depleted stem cell transplant. The chain's CDR3 is CASSYTEEQYF. DNA for the CDR3: TGTGCCAGCAGCTACACGGAGGAGCAGTACTTC.